The rows below give T cell receptor beta chains drawn from one sample of a study of technical replicates of blood from a handful of donors. Assay: immunoSEQ multiplex PCR; the TCRdb copy retains only in-frame clones and omits some. The profile covers about 71,000 clones, with 95% to 97% appearing a single time and approximately 0.2% taken by the ten largest. Source material: T cells isolated from PBMCs. The receptors were gathered from a human donor in good health. CDR3s include the opening cysteine and the closing phenylalanine or tryptophan. The D gene is left open where the match is weak. Expanded clones get a size class; other rows say once, few or many, or leave the size out.

V	size	D	J	CDR3	DNA
TRBV6-1	NA	TRBD1	TRBJ2-1	CASSEISGTGPYNEQFF	TGTGCCAGCAGTGAAATCTCCGGGACAGGTCCCTACAATGAGCAGTTCTTC
TRBV27	NA	TRBD1	TRBJ2-1	CASSLPRQGIYNEQFF	TGTGCCAGCAGTTTACCCCGACAGGGTATCTACAATGAGCAGTTCTTC
TRBV2	NA	TRBD1	TRBJ1-2	CASLRQGYGYGYTF	TGTGCCAGCCTACGACAGGGGTACGGCTATGGCTACACCTTC
TRBV18	NA	TRBD1	TRBJ1-2	CASSPGQGVTSGYTF	TGTGCCAGCTCACCGGGACAGGGTGTCACTTCTGGCTACACCTTC
TRBV11-3	NA	NA	TRBJ1-6	CASSSRIQNSPLHF	TGTGCCAGCAGCTCCCGTATTCAGAATTCACCCCTCCACTTT
TRBV7-9	NA	NA	TRBJ2-3	CASSRAGVDTQYF	TGTGCCAGCAGCCGAGCCGGGGTAGATACGCAGTATTTT
TRBV19	NA	TRBD1	TRBJ1-5	CASSIVTGTGFQPQHF	TGTGCCAGTAGTATAGTTACCGGGACAGGGTTTCAGCCCCAGCATTTT
TRBV5-4	NA	TRBD2	TRBJ2-5	CASSFSGGHQETQYF	TGTGCCAGCAGCTTTAGCGGGGGGCACCAAGAGACCCAGTACTTC
TRBV29-1	NA	TRBD2	TRBJ2-1	CSVVTREILDEQFF	TGCAGCGTTGTAACGCGGGAGATCTTAGATGAGCAGTTCTTC
TRBV19	NA	TRBD1	TRBJ1-1	CASNSGTGGLTEAFF	TGTGCCAGTAACTCCGGGACAGGGGGCCTCACTGAAGCTTTCTTT
TRBV4-1	NA	NA	TRBJ2-3	CASSAVGTDTQYF	TGCGCCAGCAGCGCGGTGGGCACAGATACGCAGTATTTT
TRBV5-1	NA	NA	TRBJ2-5	CASSQGLQETQYF	TGCGCCAGCAGCCAGGGCCTACAAGAGACCCAGTACTTC
TRBV10-3	NA	NA	TRBJ2-7	CAISVEARYEQYF	TGTGCCATCAGTGTGGAGGCCCGCTACGAGCAGTACTTC
TRBV7-8	NA	NA	TRBJ2-3	CASSPGGPSTDTQYF	TGTGCCAGCAGCCCTGGAGGACCAAGCACAGATACGCAGTATTTT
TRBV6-5	NA	TRBD1	TRBJ1-5	CASTQGGNQPQHF	TGTGCCAGCACACAGGGGGGGAATCAGCCCCAGCATTTT
TRBV4-1	NA	NA	TRBJ2-1	CASSQEMYAAPYNEQFF	TGCGCCAGCAGCCAAGAGATGTATGCGGCCCCTTACAATGAGCAGTTCTTC
TRBV9	NA	TRBD2	TRBJ2-2	CASSPSGNTGELFF	TGTGCCAGCAGCCCTAGCGGCAACACCGGGGAGCTGTTTTTT
TRBV6-5	NA	TRBD2	TRBJ2-7	CASSYGREVSYEQYF	TGTGCCAGCAGTTACGGACGGGAGGTCTCCTACGAGCAGTACTTC
TRBV7-6	once	TRBD2	TRBJ2-1	CATPGLANNEQFF	TGTGCCACCCCGGGACTAGCGAACAATGAGCAGTTCTTC
TRBV15	once	NA	TRBJ2-3	CATSRGLTEDTQYF	TGTGCCACCAGCAGAGGACTAACGGAAGATACGCAGTATTTT
TRBV11-1	NA	TRBD2	TRBJ2-7	CASSLAGGNSYEQYF	TGTGCCAGCAGTTTAGCGGGAGGGAACTCCTACGAGCAGTACTTC
TRBV9	NA	TRBD2	TRBJ2-3	CASSVGGLAGGRTDTQYF	TGTGCCAGCAGCGTAGGGGGACTAGCGGGGGGGCGCACAGATACGCAGTATTTT
TRBV11-2	few	NA	TRBJ1-1	CASSTQENTEAFF	TGTGCCAGCAGCACACAGGAGAACACTGAAGCTTTCTTT
TRBV29-1	NA	NA	TRBJ2-7	CSVVWGHSYEQYF	TGCAGCGTTGTTTGGGGCCACTCCTACGAGCAGTACTTC
TRBV11-3	NA	TRBD1	TRBJ1-1	CASSPGTGVNTEAFF	TGTGCCAGCAGCCCAGGGACAGGGGTGAACACTGAAGCTTTCTTT
TRBV10-3	once	TRBD1	TRBJ2-4	CAISDLGTGEAKNIQYF	TGTGCCATCAGTGACCTCGGGACAGGGGAAGCCAAAAACATTCAGTACTTC
TRBV11-2	once	NA	TRBJ1-1	CASSFPRGWAKKNNTEAFF	TGTGCCAGCAGCTTTCCTCGGGGTTGGGCCAAAAAAAACAACACTGAAGCTTTCTTT
TRBV18	NA	TRBD1	TRBJ2-1	CASSGTGVNEQFF	TGTGCCAGCTCCGGGACAGGGGTCAATGAGCAGTTCTTC
TRBV13	NA	NA	TRBJ2-3	CASSPRGRTTLDTQYF	TGTGCCAGCAGCCCCCGGGGGAGAACTACCCTAGATACGCAGTATTTT
TRBV5-4	NA	TRBD2	TRBJ2-3	CASSFSRGGLRDTQYF	TGTGCCAGCAGCTTTTCGCGGGGGGGATTGAGGGATACGCAGTATTTT
TRBV9	NA	TRBD1	TRBJ2-5	CASSPWTGGGETQYF	TGTGCCAGCAGCCCCTGGACAGGGGGGGGAGAGACCCAGTACTTC
TRBV9	NA	NA	TRBJ2-2	CASSVGVASTGELFF	TGTGCCAGCAGCGTAGGGGTAGCTTCGACCGGGGAGCTGTTTTTT
TRBV11-2	NA	NA	TRBJ1-5	CAVGGNQPQHF	TGTGCCGTGGGGGGTAATCAGCCCCAGCATTTT
TRBV2	NA	NA	TRBJ2-1	CASIQSSGINNEQFF	TGTGCCAGCATACAGAGTAGCGGCATAAACAATGAGCAGTTCTTC
TRBV7-9	NA	NA	TRBJ1-1	CASSSSGGAIAEAFF	TGTGCCAGCAGCTCGAGCGGGGGGGCGATTGCTGAAGCTTTCTTT
TRBV7-6	NA	NA	TRBJ1-5	CASSEGKLGNQPQHF	TGTGCCAGCAGCGAGGGCAAATTGGGCAATCAGCCCCAGCATTTT
TRBV4-2	NA	NA	TRBJ2-5	CASSQDTGKPGETQYF	TGTGCCAGCAGCCAAGATACGGGGAAACCTGGCGAGACCCAGTACTTC
TRBV5-6	NA	NA	TRBJ1-1	CASSPSLNTEAFF	TGTGCCAGCAGCCCCTCCTTGAACACTGAAGCTTTCTTT
TRBV6-5	NA	NA	TRBJ2-7	CASSYGSPLVNHEQYF	TGTGCCAGCAGTTACGGCTCTCCCCTAGTCAACCACGAGCAGTACTTC
TRBV5-1	NA	TRBD1	TRBJ1-1	CASSWTGVGDTEAFF	TGCGCCAGCAGCTGGACAGGGGTAGGGGACACTGAAGCTTTCTTT
TRBV7-9	NA	TRBD1	TRBJ1-1	CASKGAGDTEAFF	TGTGCCAGCAAGGGGGCCGGGGACACTGAAGCTTTCTTT
TRBV7-8	NA	NA	TRBJ2-2	CASNLKALRYGELFF	TGTGCCAGCAACCTAAAAGCACTGAGGTACGGGGAGCTGTTTTTT
TRBV27	NA	NA	TRBJ2-1	CASSLQGPGWNEQFF	TGTGCCAGCAGTTTACAGGGCCCCGGCTGGAATGAGCAGTTCTTC
TRBV10-1	NA	TRBD1	TRBJ1-6	CASSESKGQGGPLHF	TGCGCCAGCAGTGAGTCGAAAGGACAGGGTGGTCCCCTCCACTTT
TRBV18	NA	NA	TRBJ2-3	CASSPLSASVGTDTQYF	TGTGCCAGCTCACCTCTCTCAGCTAGCGTCGGAACAGATACGCAGTATTTT
TRBV9	NA	TRBD2	TRBJ2-3	CASSNRLGAGNSDTQYF	TGTGCCAGCAGCAACCGACTAGGAGCGGGGAACTCAGATACGCAGTATTTT